This TCR beta chain was sequenced in a study of T-cell reconstitution after alpha-beta-depleted transplantation in children. Unique molecular identifiers were used in preparing the TCRbeta library. MiXCR, applied by TCRdb to the PCR reads, yields one record per CDR3 protein. The data hold 490,000 or so distinct CDR3 sequences, with 9.5% to 15% observed a single time. There are 14 residues in the CDR3. Trimming removed 1 base from V and 10 bases from J, with 14 bases in between. This clonotype was counted ten times or more. This receptor was taken from a human donor who donated a stem cell graft to a child with combined immunodeficiency. The material was PBMCs from the stem cell graft donor, obtained from the stem cell graft. The chain carries TRBV12-3 or TRBV12-4 and TRBJ2-1; TRBD1 is a possible D gene (7 bases). The CDR3 nucleotides read TGTGCCAGCAGTTTAGATCCAGGGGGGAGGGAGCAGTTCTTC. Amino acid sequence: CASSLDPGGREQFF.